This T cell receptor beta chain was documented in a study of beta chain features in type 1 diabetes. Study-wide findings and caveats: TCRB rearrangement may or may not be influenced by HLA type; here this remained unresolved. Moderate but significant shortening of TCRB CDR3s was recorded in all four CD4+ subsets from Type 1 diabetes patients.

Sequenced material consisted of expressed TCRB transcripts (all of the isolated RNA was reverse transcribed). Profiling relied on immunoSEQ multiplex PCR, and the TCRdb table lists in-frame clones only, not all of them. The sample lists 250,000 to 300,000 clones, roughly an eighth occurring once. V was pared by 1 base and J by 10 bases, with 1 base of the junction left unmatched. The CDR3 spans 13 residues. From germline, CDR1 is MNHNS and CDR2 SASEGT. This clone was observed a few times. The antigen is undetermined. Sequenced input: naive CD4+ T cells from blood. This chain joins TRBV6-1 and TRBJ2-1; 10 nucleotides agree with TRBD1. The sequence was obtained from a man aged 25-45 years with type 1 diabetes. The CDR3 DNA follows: TGTGCCAGCAGTGAAGGACAGGGGGCCGAGCAGTTCTTC. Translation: CASSEGQGAEQFF.